This T cell receptor (beta chain) was recovered during a study of blood T cell repertoires in COVID-19. Study in general: Whether acute or convalescent, the COVID-19 samples came from the United States, Italy and Spain. From T cells, B-cell-depleted T cells, or PBMCs came the material, which was cDNA or gDNA.

The table came from immunoSEQ multiplex PCR; TCRdb's copy has only in-frame clones and leaves some out. The data contain some 170,000 clones, around 73% of them singletons. Self-reported history from a screening survey and questionnaire set each donor's cohort. Recovered participants had two consecutive negative NP/OP PCR tests, healthcare professional clearance, or symptom resolution. Trimming removed 7 bases at V and 0 bases at J, with 9 bases between. Germline assignment: CDR1 SQVTM and CDR2 ANQGSEA. The CDR3 is made up of 12 amino acids. Sequencing was done on a sample of PBMCs or T cells enriched from blood (not recorded which). The J gene is TRBJ1-1, the V gene TRBV29-1; TRBD1 is a possible D gene (5 bases). The receptor was isolated from a woman aged 50 to 65 who had recovered from COVID-19. This CDR3 reads CSALTVNTEAFF. The CDR3 coding sequence is TGCAGCGCCTTGACAGTGAACACTGAAGCTTTCTTT.